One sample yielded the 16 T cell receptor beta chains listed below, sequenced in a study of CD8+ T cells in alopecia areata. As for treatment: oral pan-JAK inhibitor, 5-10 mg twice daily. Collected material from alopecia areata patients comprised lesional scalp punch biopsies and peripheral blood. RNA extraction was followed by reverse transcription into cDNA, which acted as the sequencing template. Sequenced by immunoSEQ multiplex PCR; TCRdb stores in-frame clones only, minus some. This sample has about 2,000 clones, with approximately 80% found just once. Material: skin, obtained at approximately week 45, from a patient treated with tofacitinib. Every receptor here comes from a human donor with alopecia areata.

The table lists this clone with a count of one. CDR3 loop: CASSVEWRLTDTQYF. CDR3 DNA: TGTGCCAGCAGCGTAGAGTGGAGACTCACAGATACGCAGTATTTT. The rearrangement uses TRBV9 and TRBJ2-3, with unresolved D. V lost 0 bases, J lost 2 bases, and 10 bases lay in between. This CDR3 has 15 amino acids. Germline assignment: CDR1 SGDLS and CDR2 YYNGEE.

The CDR3: CASSLVGGGGRYNEQFF. DNA of the CDR3: TGTGCCAGCAGCTTAGTGGGCGGCGGGGGGAGATACAATGAGCAGTTCTTC. V gene TRBV7-9 combines with J gene TRBJ2-1; 8 bases match TRBD2. V dropped 1 base and J dropped 4; count of bases not matched to a gene: 9. The CDR3 has 17 amino acids. Per germline, CDR1 SEHNR and CDR2 FQNEAQ (reference sequence).

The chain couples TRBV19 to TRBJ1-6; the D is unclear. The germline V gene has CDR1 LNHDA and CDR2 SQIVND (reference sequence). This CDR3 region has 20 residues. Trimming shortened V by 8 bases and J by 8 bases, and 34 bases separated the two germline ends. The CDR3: CASSLRFSRVWAQEDSPLHF. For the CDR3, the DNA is TGTGCCAGTTCGTTGAGGTTTTCGAGGGTTTGGGCCCAGGAGGATTCACCCCTCCACTTT.

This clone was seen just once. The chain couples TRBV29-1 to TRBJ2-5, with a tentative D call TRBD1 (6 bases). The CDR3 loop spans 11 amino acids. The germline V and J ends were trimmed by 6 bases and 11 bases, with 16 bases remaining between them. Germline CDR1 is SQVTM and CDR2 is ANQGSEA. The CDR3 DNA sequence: TGCAGCGTCGGACAGAGTAGTGAGCAGTACTTC. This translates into CSVGQSSEQYF.

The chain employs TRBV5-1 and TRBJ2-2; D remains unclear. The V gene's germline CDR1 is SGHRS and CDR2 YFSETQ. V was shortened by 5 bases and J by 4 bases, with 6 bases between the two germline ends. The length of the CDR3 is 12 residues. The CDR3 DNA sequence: TGCGCCAGCAGAGTGGGCACCGGGGAGCTGTTTTTT. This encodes CASRVGTGELFF.

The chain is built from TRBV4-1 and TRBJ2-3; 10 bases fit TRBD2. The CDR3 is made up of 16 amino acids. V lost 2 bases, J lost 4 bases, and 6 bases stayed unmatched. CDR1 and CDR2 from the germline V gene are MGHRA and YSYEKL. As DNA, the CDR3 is TGCGCCAGCAGCCAAAAAAGCGGGGGGGCTGCAGATACGCAGTATTTT. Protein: CASSQKSGGAADTQYF.

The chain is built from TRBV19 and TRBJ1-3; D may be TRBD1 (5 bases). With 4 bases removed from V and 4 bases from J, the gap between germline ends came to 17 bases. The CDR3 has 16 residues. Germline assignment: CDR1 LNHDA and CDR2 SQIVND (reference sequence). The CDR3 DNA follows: TGTGCCAGTAGTACTTTTCAGAGGGGAGCCGGAAACACCATATATTTT. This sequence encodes CASSTFQRGAGNTIYF.

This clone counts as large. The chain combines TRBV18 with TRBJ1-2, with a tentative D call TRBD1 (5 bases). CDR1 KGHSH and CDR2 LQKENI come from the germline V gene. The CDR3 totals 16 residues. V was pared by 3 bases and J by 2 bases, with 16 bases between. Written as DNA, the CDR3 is TGTGCCAGCTCACCGGGTGGAAGGGGCATAAACTATGGCTACACCTTC. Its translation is CASSPGGRGINYGYTF.

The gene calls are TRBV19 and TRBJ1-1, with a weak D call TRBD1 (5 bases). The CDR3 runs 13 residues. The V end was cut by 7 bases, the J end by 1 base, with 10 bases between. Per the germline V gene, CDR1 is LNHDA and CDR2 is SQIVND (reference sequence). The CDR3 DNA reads TGTGCCAGTAAGTTTGGGGCGAACACTGAAGCTTTCTTT. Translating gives CASKFGANTEAFF.

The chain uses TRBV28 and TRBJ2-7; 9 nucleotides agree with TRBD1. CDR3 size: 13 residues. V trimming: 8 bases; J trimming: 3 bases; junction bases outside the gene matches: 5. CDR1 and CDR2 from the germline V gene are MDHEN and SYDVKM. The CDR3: CASFPGQGYEQYF. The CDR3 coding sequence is TGTGCCAGCTTTCCGGGACAGGGCTACGAGCAGTACTTC. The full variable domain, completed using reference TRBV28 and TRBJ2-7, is DVKVTQSSRYLVKRTGEKVFLECVQDMDHENMFWYRQDPGLGLRLIYFSYDVKMKEKGDIPEGYSVSREKKERFSLILESASTNQTSMYLCASFPGQGYEQYFGPGTRLTVT.

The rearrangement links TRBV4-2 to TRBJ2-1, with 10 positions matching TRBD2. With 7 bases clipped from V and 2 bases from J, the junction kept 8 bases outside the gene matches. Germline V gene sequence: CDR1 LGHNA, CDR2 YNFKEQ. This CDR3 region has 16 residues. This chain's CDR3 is CASTRESGGAYNEQFF. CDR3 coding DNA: TGTGCCAGCACCCGAGAAAGCGGGGGGGCCTACAATGAGCAGTTCTTC.

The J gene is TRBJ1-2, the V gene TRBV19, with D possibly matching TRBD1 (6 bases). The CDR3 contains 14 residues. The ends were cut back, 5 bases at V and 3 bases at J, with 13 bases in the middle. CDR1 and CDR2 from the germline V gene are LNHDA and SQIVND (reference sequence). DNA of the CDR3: TGTGCCAGTAGTCCCGACAGGAGTTACTATGGCTACACCTTC. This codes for CASSPDRSYYGYTF.

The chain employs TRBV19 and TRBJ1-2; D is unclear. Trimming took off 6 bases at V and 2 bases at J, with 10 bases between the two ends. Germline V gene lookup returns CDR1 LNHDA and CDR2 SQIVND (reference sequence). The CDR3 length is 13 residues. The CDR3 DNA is TGTGCCAGTAGGGTCGAGGTAAACTATGGCTACACCTTC. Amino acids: CASRVEVNYGYTF.

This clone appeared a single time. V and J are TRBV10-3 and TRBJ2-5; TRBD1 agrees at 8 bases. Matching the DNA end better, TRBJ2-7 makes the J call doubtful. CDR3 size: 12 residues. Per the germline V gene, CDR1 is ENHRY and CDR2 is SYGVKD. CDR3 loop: CAIKDREVEQYF. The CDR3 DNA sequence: TGTGCCATCAAGGACAGGGAGGTCGAGCAGTACTTC.

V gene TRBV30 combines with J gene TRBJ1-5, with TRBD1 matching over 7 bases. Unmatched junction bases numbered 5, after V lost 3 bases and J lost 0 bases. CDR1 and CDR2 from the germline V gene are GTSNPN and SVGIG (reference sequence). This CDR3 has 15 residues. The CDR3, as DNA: TGTGCCTGGAGGGCAGGGGGTTATAGCAATCAGCCCCAGCATTTT. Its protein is CAWRAGGYSNQPQHF. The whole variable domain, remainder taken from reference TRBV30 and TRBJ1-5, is SQTIHQWPATLVQPVGSPLSLECTVEGTSNPNLYWYRQAAGRGLQLLFYSVGIGQISSEVPQNLSASRPQDRQFILSSKKLLLSDSGFYLCAWRAGGYSNQPQHFGDGTRLSIL.

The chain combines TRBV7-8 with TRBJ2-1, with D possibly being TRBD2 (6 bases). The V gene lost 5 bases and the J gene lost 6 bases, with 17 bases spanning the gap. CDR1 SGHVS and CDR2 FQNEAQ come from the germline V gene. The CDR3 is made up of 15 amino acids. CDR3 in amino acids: CASSLTRTTINEQFF. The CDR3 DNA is TGTGCCAGCAGCCTCACCCGGACTACAATCAATGAGCAGTTCTTC. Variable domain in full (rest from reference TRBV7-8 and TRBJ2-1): GAGVSQSPRYKVAKRGQDVALRCDPISGHVSLFWYQQALGQGPEFLTYFQNEAQLDKSGLPSDRFFAERPEGSVSTLKIQRTQQEDSAVYLCASSLTRTTINEQFFGPGTRLTVL.